This passage covers 5 T cell receptor beta chains from one sample sequenced in a study of memory CD4+ T cells and cytomegalovirus serostatus. TCRdb keeps only in-frame clones here, not all; method: immunoSEQ multiplex PCR. The repertoire holds tens of thousands of clones, with 70% to 85% as singletons. The sort gate was single viable CD3+CD4+CD8-CD45RO+ cells for memory CD4+ T cells. Sequencing was done on a sample of memory CD4+ T cells from blood. The receptors were gathered from an adult in good health and CMV-seronegative.

The V gene is TRBV5-1, the J gene TRBJ1-2, with 7 nucleotides matching TRBD1. The CDR3 contains 15 residues. V lost 0 bases to trimming and J lost 3 bases; unmatched junction nucleotides: 5. Germline CDR1 and CDR2: SGHRS and YFSETQ. CDR3 in amino acids: CASSLEGGEYYGYTF. In DNA form, the CDR3 reads TGCGCCAGCAGCTTGGAAGGGGGCGAATACTATGGCTACACCTTC. Complete variable domain (other parts from reference TRBV5-1 and TRBJ1-2): KAGVTQTPRYLIKTRGQQVTLSCSPISGHRSVSWYQQTPGQGLQFLFEYFSETQRNKGNFPGRFSGRQFSNSRSEMNVSTLELGDSALYLCASSLEGGEYYGYTFGSGTRLTVV.

The chain combines TRBV11-2 with TRBJ1-1; possibly TRBD1 for D (5 bases). Between the trimmed V and J ends, which lost 2 bases and 9 bases, there was a span of 10 bases. Per the germline V gene, CDR1 is SGHAT and CDR2 is FQNNGV. This CDR3 has 12 amino acids. CDR3 in amino acids: CASSLQGNQAFF. Here the CDR3 DNA reads TGTGCCAGCAGCTTACAGGGTAATCAAGCTTTCTTT. The whole variable domain, filled in from reference TRBV11-2 and TRBJ1-1, reads EAGVAQSPRYKIIEKRQSVAFWCNPISGHATLYWYQQILGQGPKLLIQFQNNGVVDDSQLPKDRFSAERLKGVDSTLKIQPAKLEDSAVYLCASSLQGNQAFFGQGTRLTVV.

The count of this clone is one. The V gene is TRBV7-2, the J gene TRBJ2-3; perhaps TRBD2 as D (6 bases). V was shortened by 8 bases and J by 8 bases, with 8 bases between the two germline ends. This CDR3 is built from 10 residues. Germline V gene sequence: CDR1 SGHTA, CDR2 FQGNSA. As DNA, the CDR3 is TGTGCCAGCGCGGAGGGTACGCAGTATTTT. This sequence encodes CASAEGTQYF.

This clone was counted a few times. V usage is TRBV18 and J usage is TRBJ2-7; maybe TRBD1 (6 bases). The ends were cut back, 3 bases at V and 1 base at J, with 10 bases in the middle. The CDR3 sequence is 14 residues long. Germline V CDR1 and CDR2: KGHSH, LQKENI. The CDR3 region is CASSPVQGSYEQYF. The CDR3 nucleotides read TGTGCCAGCTCACCTGTCCAGGGGTCCTACGAGCAGTACTTC.

Concerning this clone itself: Other DNA sequences in the same sample also yield this CDR3. This chain links TRBV5-6 with TRBJ2-2; a weak D match, TRBD1 (5 bases). This CDR3 region has 16 residues. Trimming removed 4 bases at V and 2 bases at J, with 15 bases between. CDR1 is SGHDT and CDR2 is YYEEEE in the germline V gene. The CDR3 spells CASSETGKGNTGELFF. CDR3 bases: TGTGCCAGCAGCGAAACAGGAAAGGGAAACACCGGGGAGCTGTTTTTT.